This TCR beta chain was recovered during a study of early T cells in non-severe SARS-CoV-2 infection. Looking at the study overall: Unsorted whole blood bulk RNA was sequenced, with unpaired chains. The study, taken as a whole, reports: Anti-spike CD8 responses were favored in VDJdb matching, and private and CD4 specificities were missed.

Deletions cut 7 bases from V and 1 base from J, with 16 bases between. Germline V gene data show CDR1 as SNHLY and CDR2 as FYNNEI. This CDR3 is built from 15 residues. This clonotype was recorded at least ten times. The antigen is undetermined. Individual cDNA molecules were tagged with unique molecular identifiers, the study reported. MiXCR, run by TCRdb on the 5' RACE reads, gives a single entry per CDR3 protein. The table shows about 50,000 distinct CDR3 sequences, with about 9.3% occurring only once. Sequenced input: whole blood. This sequence joins TRBV2 and TRBJ1-1; perhaps TRBD1 as D (5 bases). The clonotype comes from an adult who was a healthcare worker with PCR-confirmed SARS-CoV-2 infection or an uninfected control (not recorded which). The CDR3 here is CASTIRGDGNTEAFF. CDR3 DNA sequence: TGTGCCAGCACCATAAGAGGGGATGGGAACACTGAAGCTTTCTTT.